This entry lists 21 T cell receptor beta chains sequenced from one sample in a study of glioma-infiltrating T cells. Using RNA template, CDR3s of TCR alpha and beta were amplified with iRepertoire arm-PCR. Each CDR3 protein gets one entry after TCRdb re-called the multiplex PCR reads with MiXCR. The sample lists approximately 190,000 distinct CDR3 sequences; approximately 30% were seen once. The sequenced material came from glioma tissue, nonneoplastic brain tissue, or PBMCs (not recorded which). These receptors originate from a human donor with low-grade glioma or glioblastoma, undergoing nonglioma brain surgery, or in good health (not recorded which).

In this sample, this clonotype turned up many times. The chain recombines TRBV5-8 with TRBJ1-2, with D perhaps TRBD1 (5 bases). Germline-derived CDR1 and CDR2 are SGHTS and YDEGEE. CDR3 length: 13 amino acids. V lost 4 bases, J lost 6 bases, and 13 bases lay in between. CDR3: CASSPWGENGYTF. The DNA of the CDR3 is TGTGCCAGCAGCCCCTGGGGGGAAAATGGCTACACCTTC.

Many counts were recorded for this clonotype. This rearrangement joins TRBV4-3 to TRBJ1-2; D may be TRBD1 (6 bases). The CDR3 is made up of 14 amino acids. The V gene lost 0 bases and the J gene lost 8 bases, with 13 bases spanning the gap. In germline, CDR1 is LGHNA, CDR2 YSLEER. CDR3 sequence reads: CASSQDTRGEGYTF. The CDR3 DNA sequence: TGCGCCAGCAGCCAAGATACCAGGGGTGAAGGCTACACCTTC.

The CDR3 sequence is CASSIGADNQPQHF. CDR3 nucleotides: TGTGCCAGTAGTATAGGGGCAGATAATCAGCCCCAGCATTTT. The J gene is TRBJ1-5, the V gene TRBV27; TRBD1 is a possible D gene (5 bases). CDR3 length: 14 residues. With 9 bases removed from V and 4 bases from J, the gap between germline ends came to 16 bases. Germline V gives CDR1 MNHEY, CDR2 SMNVEV (reference sequence).

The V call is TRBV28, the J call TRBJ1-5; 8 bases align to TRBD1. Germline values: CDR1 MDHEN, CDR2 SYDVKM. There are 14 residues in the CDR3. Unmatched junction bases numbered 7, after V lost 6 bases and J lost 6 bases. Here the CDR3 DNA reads TGTGCCAGCAGACATGGACAGGGAAGTCAGCCCCAGCATTTT. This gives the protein CASRHGQGSQPQHF.

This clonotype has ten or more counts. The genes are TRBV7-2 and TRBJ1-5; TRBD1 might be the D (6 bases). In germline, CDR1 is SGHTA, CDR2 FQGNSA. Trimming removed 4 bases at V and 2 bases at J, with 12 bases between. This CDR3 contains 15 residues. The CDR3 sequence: CASSSRPGGNQPQHF. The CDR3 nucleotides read TGTGCCAGCAGCTCTAGACCAGGGGGCAATCAGCCCCAGCATTTT.

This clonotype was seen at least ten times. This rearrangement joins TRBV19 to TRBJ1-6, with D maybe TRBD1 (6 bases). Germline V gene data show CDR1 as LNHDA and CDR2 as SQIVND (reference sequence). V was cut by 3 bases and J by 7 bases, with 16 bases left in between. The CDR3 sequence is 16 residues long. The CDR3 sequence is CASSIARGAGNSPLHF. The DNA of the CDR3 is TGTGCCAGTAGTATTGCCAGGGGCGCCGGCAATTCACCCCTCCACTTT. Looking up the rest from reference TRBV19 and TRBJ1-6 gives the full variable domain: DGGITQSPKYLFRKEGQNVTLSCEQNLNHDAMYWYRQDPGQGLRLIYYSQIVNDFQKGDIAEGYSVSREKKESFPLTVTSAQKNPTAFYLCASSIARGAGNSPLHFGNGTRLTVT.

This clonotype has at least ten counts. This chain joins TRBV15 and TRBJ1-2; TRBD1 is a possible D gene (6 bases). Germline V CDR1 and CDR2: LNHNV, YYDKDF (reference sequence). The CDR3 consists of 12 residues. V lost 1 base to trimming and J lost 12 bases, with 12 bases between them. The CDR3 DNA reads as TGTGCCACCAGCAGAGCAGGGCAGGGGCACACCTTC. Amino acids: CATSRAGQGHTF.

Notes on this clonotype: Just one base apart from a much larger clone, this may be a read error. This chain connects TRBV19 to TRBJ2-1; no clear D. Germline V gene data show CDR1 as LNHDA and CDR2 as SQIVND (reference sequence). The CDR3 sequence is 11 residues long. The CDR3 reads CSSSIGHEQFF. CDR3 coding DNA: TGTTCCAGTAGTATAGGACATGAGCAGTTCTTC.

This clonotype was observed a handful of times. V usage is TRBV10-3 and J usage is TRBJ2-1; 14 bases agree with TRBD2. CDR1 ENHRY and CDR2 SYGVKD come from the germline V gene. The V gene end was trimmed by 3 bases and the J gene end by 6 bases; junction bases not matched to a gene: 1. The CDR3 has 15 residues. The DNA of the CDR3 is TGTGCCATCAGTGATGGGACTAGCGGGAGCAATGAGCAGTTCTTC. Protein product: CAISDGTSGSNEQFF.

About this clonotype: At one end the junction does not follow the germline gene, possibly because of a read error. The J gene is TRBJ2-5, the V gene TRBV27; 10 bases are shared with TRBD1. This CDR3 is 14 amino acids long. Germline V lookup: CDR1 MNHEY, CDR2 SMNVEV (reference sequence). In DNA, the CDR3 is TGTGACAGCAGGCCGGGACAGGGGAGAGAGACCCAGTGCTTC. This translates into CDSRPGQGRETQCF.

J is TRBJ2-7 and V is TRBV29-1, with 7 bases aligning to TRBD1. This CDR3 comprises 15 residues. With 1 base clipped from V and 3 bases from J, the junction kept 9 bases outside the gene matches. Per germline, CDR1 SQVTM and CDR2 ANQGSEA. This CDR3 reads CSVEGLTGQNYEQYF. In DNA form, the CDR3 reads TGCAGCGTTGAAGGCCTTACGGGACAGAACTACGAGCAGTACTTC.

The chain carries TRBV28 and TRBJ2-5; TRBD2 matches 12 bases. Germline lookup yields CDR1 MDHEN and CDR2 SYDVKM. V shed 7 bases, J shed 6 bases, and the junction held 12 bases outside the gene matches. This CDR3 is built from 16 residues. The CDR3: CASTDRGLAGFKTQYF. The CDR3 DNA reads TGTGCCAGCACCGACCGAGGACTAGCGGGATTCAAGACCCAGTACTTC.

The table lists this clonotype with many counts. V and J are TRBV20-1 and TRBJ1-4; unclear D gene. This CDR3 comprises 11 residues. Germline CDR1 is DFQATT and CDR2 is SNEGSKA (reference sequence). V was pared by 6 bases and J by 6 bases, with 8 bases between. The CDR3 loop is CSATPHEKLFF. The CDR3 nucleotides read TGCAGTGCCACACCCCATGAAAAACTGTTTTTT.

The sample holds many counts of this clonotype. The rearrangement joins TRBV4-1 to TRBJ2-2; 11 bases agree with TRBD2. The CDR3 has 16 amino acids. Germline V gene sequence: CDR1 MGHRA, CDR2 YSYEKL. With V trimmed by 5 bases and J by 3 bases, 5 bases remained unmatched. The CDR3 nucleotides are TGCGCCAGCAGCTTCCGGACTAGCGGGCACACCGGGGAGCTGTTTTTT. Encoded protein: CASSFRTSGHTGELFF.

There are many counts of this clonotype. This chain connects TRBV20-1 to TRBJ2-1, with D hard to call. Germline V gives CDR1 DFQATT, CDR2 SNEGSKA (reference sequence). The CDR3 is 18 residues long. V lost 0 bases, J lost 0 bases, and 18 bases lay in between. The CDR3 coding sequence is TGCAGTGCTAGAGATCAGGCCCGCCTAGGAAGCTCCTACAATGAGCAGTTCTTC. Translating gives CSARDQARLGSSYNEQFF.

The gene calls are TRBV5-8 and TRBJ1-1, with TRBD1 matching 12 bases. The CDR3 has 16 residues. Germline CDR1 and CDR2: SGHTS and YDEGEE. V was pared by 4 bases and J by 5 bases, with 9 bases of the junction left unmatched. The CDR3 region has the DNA TGTGCCAGCAGCAGGGGGACAGGGGGCGCGAGAACTGAAGCTTTCTTT. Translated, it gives CASSRGTGGARTEAFF.

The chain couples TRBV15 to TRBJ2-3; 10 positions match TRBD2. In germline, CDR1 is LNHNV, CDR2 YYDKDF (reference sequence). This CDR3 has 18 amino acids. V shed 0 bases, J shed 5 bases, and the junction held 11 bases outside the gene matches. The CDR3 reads CATSRDGEAGGPGDTQYF. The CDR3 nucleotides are TGTGCCACCAGCAGAGATGGGGAAGCGGGAGGGCCCGGAGATACGCAGTATTTT.

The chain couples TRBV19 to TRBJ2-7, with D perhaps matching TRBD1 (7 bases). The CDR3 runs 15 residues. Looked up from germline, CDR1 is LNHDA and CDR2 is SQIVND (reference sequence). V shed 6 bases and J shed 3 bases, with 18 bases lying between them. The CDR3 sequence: CASSSSPGGGYEQYF. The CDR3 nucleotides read TGTGCCAGTAGCTCTAGCCCAGGGGGAGGCTACGAGCAGTACTTC. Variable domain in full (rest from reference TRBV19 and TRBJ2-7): DGGITQSPKYLFRKEGQNVTLSCEQNLNHDAMYWYRQDPGQGLRLIYYSQIVNDFQKGDIAEGYSVSREKKESFPLTVTSAQKNPTAFYLCASSSSPGGGYEQYFGPGTRLTVT.

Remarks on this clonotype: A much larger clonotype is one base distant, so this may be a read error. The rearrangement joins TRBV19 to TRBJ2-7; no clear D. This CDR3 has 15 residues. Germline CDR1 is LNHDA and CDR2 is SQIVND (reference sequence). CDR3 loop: CASSPLGLSSYGQYF. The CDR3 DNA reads TGTGCCAGTAGTCCACTGGGTCTCTCCTCCTACGGGCAGTACTTC.

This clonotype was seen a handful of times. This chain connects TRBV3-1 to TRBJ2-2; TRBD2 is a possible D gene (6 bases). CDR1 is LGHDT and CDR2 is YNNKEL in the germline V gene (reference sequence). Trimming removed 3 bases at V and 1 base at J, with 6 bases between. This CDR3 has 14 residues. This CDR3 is CASSQGGNTGELFF. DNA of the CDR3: TGTGCCAGCAGCCAGGGGGGGAACACCGGGGAGCTGTTTTTT.

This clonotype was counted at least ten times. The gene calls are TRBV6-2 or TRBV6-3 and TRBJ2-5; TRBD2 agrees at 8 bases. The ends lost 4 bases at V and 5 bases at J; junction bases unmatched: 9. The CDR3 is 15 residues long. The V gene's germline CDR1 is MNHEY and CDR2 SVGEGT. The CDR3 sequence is CASSSYGTSAETQYF. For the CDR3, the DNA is TGTGCCAGCAGTTCATACGGGACTAGTGCGGAGACCCAGTACTTC.